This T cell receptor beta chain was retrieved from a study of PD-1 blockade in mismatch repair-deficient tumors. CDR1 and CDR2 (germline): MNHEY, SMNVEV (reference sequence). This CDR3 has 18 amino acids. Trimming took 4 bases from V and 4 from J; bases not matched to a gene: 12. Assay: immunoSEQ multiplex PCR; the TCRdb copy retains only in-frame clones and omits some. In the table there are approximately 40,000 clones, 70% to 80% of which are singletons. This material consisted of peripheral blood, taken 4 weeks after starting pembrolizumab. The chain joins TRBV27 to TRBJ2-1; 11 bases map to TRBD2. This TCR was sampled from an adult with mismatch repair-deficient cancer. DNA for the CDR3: TGTGCCAGCAGTTCCCCGGGACAGGGACTAGCGGCGTACAATGAGCAGTTCTTC. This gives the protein CASSSPGQGLAAYNEQFF.